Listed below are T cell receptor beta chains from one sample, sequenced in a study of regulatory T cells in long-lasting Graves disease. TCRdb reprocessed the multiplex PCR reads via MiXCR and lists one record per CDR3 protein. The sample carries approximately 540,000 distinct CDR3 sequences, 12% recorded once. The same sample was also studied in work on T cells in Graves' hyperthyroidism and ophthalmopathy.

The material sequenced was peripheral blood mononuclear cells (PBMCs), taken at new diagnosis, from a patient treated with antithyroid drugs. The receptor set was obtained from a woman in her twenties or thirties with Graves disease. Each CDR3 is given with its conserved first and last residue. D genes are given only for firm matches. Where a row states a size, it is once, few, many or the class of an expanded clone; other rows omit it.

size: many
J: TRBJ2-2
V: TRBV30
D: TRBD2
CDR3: CAWSVWASGKAGELFF
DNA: TGTGCCTGGAGTGTTTGGGCTAGCGGGAAGGCCGGGGAGCTGTTTTTT

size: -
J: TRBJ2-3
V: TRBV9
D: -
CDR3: CASSVDHTDTQYF
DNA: TGTGCCAGCAGCGTAGACCACACAGATACGCAGTATTTT

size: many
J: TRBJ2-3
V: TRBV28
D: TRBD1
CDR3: CASSPAGTGGADTQYF
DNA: TGTGCCAGCAGTCCTGCCGGGACAGGGGGCGCAGATACGCAGTATTTT

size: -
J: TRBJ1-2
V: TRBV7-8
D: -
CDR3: CASSLVGLRDRYTF
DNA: TGTGCCAGCAGCTTAGTGGGCCTCCGCGACAGGTACACCTTC

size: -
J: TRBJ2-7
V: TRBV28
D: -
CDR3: CASSLAGHGEQYF
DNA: TGTGCCAGCAGTTTAGCGGGACATGGGGAGCAGTACTTC

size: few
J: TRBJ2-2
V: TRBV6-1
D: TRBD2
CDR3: CASTLRPSSGSPGGELFF
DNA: TGTGCCAGCACCCTACGTCCCTCTAGCGGGAGCCCGGGCGGGGAGCTGTTTTTT

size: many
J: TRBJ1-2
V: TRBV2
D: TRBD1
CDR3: CASSEWTGYYGYTF
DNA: TGTGCCAGCAGTGAGTGGACAGGATACTATGGCTACACCTTC

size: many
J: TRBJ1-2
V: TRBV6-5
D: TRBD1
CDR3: CASSYPLWGQVQGAIHYGYTF
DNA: TGTGCCAGCAGCTACCCCCTTTGGGGTCAGGTACAGGGGGCAATCCACTATGGCTACACCTTC

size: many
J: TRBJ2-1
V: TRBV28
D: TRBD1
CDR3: CASSLGQGRGNEQFF
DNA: TGTGCCAGCAGTCTCGGACAGGGGAGGGGAAATGAGCAGTTCTTC

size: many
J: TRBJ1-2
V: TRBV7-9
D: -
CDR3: CASSFAHPNYGYTF
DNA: TGTGCCAGCAGCTTCGCACATCCTAACTATGGCTACACCTTC